Presented here are 23 T cell receptor beta chains from one specimen sequenced in a study of T-cell reconstitution after alpha-beta-depleted transplantation in children. Preparation of the TCRbeta library used unique molecular identifiers. TCRdb processed the PCR reads anew with MiXCR; each CDR3 protein has one entry. In the table there are some 600,000 distinct CDR3 sequences, 16% of which are singletons. The material sequenced was PBMCs from the stem cell graft donor, taken from the stem cell graft. The receptors originated from a human donor who donated a stem cell graft to a child with acute myeloid leukemia.

This clonotype was detected only a few times. The rearrangement links TRBV5-1 to TRBJ1-2, with 8 bases that match TRBD1. Germline values: CDR1 SGHRS, CDR2 YFSETQ. This CDR3 is 15 amino acids long. V shed 5 bases, J shed 5 bases, and the junction held 11 bases outside the gene matches. CDR3 nucleotide sequence: TGCGCCAGCAGAACGGGACAGGCCGCTGGTTATGGCTACACCTTC. It is translated as CASRTGQAAGYGYTF.

The V gene is TRBV7-2, the J gene TRBJ2-7, with 7 bases lining up with TRBD2. Germline lookup yields CDR1 SGHTA and CDR2 FQGNSA. The V and J ends lost 0 bases and 9 bases, in that order; junction bases with no gene match: 5. The CDR3 runs 13 residues. The CDR3 here is CASSLAIRGGQYF. The CDR3 DNA reads TGTGCCAGCAGCTTAGCCATACGCGGGGGGCAGTACTTC. Complete variable domain (other parts from reference TRBV7-2 and TRBJ2-7): GAGVSQSPSNKVTEKGKDVELRCDPISGHTALYWYRQSLGQGLEFLIYFQGNSAPDKSGLPSDRFSAERTGGSVSTLTIQRTQQEDSAVYLCASSLAIRGGQYFGPGTRLTVT.

This clonotype has just a few counts. The V call is TRBV20-1, the J call TRBJ2-1; D is uncertain. Trimming left V 6 bases short and J 4 bases short, with 16 bases between. CDR3 length: 14 amino acids. CDR1 is DFQATT, CDR2 SNEGSKA, per germline (reference sequence). The CDR3 DNA reads as TGCAGTGCCCAGAACCCTGCCGGTTACAATGAGCAGTTCTTC. It codes for CSAQNPAGYNEQFF.

The chain joins TRBV11-1 to TRBJ2-5; TRBD1 matches 9 bases. Per the germline V gene, CDR1 is SGHAT and CDR2 is FQDESV (reference sequence). With V trimmed by 3 bases and J by 5 bases, 7 bases remained unmatched. This CDR3 contains 15 residues. CDR3 sequence (DNA): TGTGCCAGCAGCTTTCAACAGGGGGCAGCGGAGACCCAGTACTTC. Protein: CASSFQQGAAETQYF.

This clonotype has only a few counts. The chain combines TRBV30 with TRBJ2-7; 9 nucleotides match TRBD1. The V and J ends lost 3 bases and 2 bases, in that order; junction bases with no gene match: 2. The germline V gene has CDR1 GTSNPN and CDR2 SVGIG (reference sequence). This CDR3 has 13 amino acids. This chain's CDR3 is CAWRTGGTYEQYF. The CDR3 coding sequence is TGTGCCTGGAGGACAGGGGGAACCTACGAGCAGTACTTC.

The sample holds many counts of this clonotype. The V and J genes are TRBV20-1 and TRBJ2-1; weak D call: TRBD2 (7 bases). The length of the CDR3 is 12 residues. The V and J ends lost 5 bases and 4 bases respectively, with 9 bases between them. Germline V gives CDR1 DFQATT, CDR2 SNEGSKA (reference sequence). CDR3 in DNA: TGCAGTGCTGGGGGGGCTTACAATGAGCAGTTCTTC. Its protein product is CSAGGAYNEQFF.

This chain joins TRBV7-2 and TRBJ1-2; D is unresolved. The CDR3 runs 14 residues. The germline V gene encodes CDR1 SGHTA and CDR2 FQGNSA. V lost 8 bases and J lost 3, with 16 bases in between. The DNA for the CDR3 is TGTGCCAGCGTCGCCGGTCGGGCAGACTATGGCTACACCTTC. This codes for CASVAGRADYGYTF.

This clonotype was recorded many times. V usage is TRBV30 and J usage is TRBJ2-7; D uncertain. V lost 1 base to trimming and J lost 7 bases, with 14 bases between them. Germline CDR1 GTSNPN, CDR2 SVGIG (reference sequence). The CDR3 is 13 amino acids. Here the CDR3 reads CAWSGTLRVEQYF. The CDR3 DNA reads as TGTGCCTGGAGTGGTACTTTACGTGTGGAGCAGTACTTC.

In this sample, this clonotype turned up many times. CDR3 sequence (DNA): TGCAGTGCCAGGGGGACTAGCGGGGAAGATGAGCAGTTCTTC. It yields the protein CSARGTSGEDEQFF. This rearrangement joins TRBV20-1 to TRBJ2-1, with TRBD2 identical over 13 bases. The CDR3 is 14 amino acids. Looked up from germline, CDR1 is DFQATT and CDR2 is SNEGSKA (reference sequence). The trim removed 6 bases at V and 8 bases at J, leaving 7 bases unmatched.

This clonotype was found many times. V and J are TRBV20-1 and TRBJ1-5; a possible D gene is TRBD1 (5 bases). This CDR3 is built from 15 residues. The V end was cut by 1 base, the J end by 5 bases, with 15 bases between. Germline loops: CDR1 DFQATT, CDR2 SNEGSKA (reference sequence). CDR3 DNA: TGCAGTGCTAGAGCGACAGACCCTTCTTATCAGCCCCAGCATTTT. Protein: CSARATDPSYQPQHF.

J is TRBJ2-2 and V is TRBV4-2; unclear D gene. This CDR3 is built from 14 residues. From germline, CDR1 is LGHNA and CDR2 YNFKEQ. V lost 0 bases and J 10 bases, leaving 12 bases between the germline ends. CDR3: CASSQDFPLPELFF. CDR3 in DNA: TGTGCCAGCAGCCAAGATTTCCCTCTCCCGGAGCTGTTTTTT.

The sample holds many counts of this clonotype. The rearrangement joins TRBV12-3 or TRBV12-4 to TRBJ1-2; D gene ambiguous. The V and J ends lost 4 bases and 4 bases respectively, with 10 bases between them. This CDR3 has 13 amino acids. CDR3 in amino acids: CASSSPLSYGYTF. In DNA, the CDR3 is TGTGCCAGCAGTTCCCCTCTAAGCTATGGCTACACCTTC.

In its sample, this clonotype was seen a few times. V gene TRBV21-1 combines with J gene TRBJ1-2; the DNA was not compared with TRBD1, the D call given in the table. TRBV21-1 is a pseudogene locus. The CDR3 has 13 residues. As DNA, the CDR3 is TGTGCCAGCAGCAAAACAGGGGGTCGCGGCTACACCTTC. This translates into CASSKTGGRGYTF.

This clonotype was counted many times. V and J are TRBV6-1 and TRBJ2-6; D is undetermined. Germline CDR1 is MNHNS and CDR2 is SASEGT. CDR3 length: 16 amino acids. V shed 6 bases and J shed 0 bases, with 12 bases lying between them. The CDR3 protein is CASRSPAHSGANVLTF. CDR3 coding DNA: TGTGCCAGCAGGTCCCCAGCCCACTCTGGGGCCAACGTCCTGACTTTC.

The rearrangement links TRBV20-1 to TRBJ2-7; D assignment may be TRBD1 or TRBD2 (6 bases each). Trimming removed 1 base at V and 3 bases at J, with 13 bases between. CDR1 and CDR2 (germline): DFQATT, SNEGSKA (reference sequence). The CDR3 is 14 residues long. Written as DNA, the CDR3 is TGCAGTGCTAGAGGCAACGGGGGCCACTACGAGCAGTACGTC. Its translation: CSARGNGGHYEQYV.

The sample holds many counts of this clonotype. The chain employs TRBV29-1 and TRBJ2-1; D is perhaps TRBD1 or TRBD2 (7 bases each). Germline CDR1 reads SQVTM; CDR2 reads ANQGSEA. The CDR3 loop spans 13 amino acids. Trimming took off 7 bases at V and 9 bases at J, with 19 bases between the two ends. CDR3 bases: TGCAGCGGTAGCAGGGGGGGATTCAGTGAGCAGTTCTTC. This encodes CSGSRGGFSEQFF.

This clonotype was counted between two and nine times. The gene calls are TRBV7-8 and TRBJ1-1, with 9 bases aligning to TRBD1. Trimming at V came to 5 bases and at J to 1 base, leaving 5 bases not matched to a gene. CDR3 length: 15 residues. Germline V gene data show CDR1 as SGHVS and CDR2 as FQNEAQ. This chain's CDR3 is CASSETGGPNTEAFF. CDR3 DNA sequence: TGTGCCAGCAGCGAGACAGGGGGACCGAACACTGAAGCTTTCTTT.

A few counts support this clonotype. V usage is TRBV5-1 and J usage is TRBJ1-1; 9 nucleotides line up with TRBD1. CDR3 length equals 18 residues. Germline trimming cut 5 bases from V and 3 bases from J; bases unmatched to any gene: 17. CDR1 SGHRS and CDR2 YFSETQ come from the germline V gene. The CDR3 is CASRPGQGYSKTYTEAFF. The CDR3 DNA reads TGCGCCAGCAGACCGGGACAGGGATACTCCAAAACCTACACTGAAGCTTTCTTT.

At least ten counts were recorded for this clonotype. V usage is TRBV12-3 or TRBV12-4 and J usage is TRBJ1-5, with D uncertain. There are 12 residues in the CDR3. V lost 6 bases and J lost 4, with 7 bases in between. The CDR3: CASSLQNQPQHF. CDR3 in DNA: TGTGCCAGCAGCCTCCAGAATCAGCCCCAGCATTTT.

This clonotype was seen many times. The chain couples TRBV5-6 to TRBJ1-1, with D unclear. V shed 0 bases and J shed 3 bases, with 9 bases lying between them. CDR3 length: 14 residues. CDR1 SGHDT and CDR2 YYEEEE come from the germline V gene. The CDR3 here is CASSLASGDTEAFF. CDR3 DNA: TGTGCCAGCAGCTTGGCCTCTGGAGACACTGAAGCTTTCTTT.

This clonotype was seen many times. The chain has TRBV29-1 and TRBJ2-6; D unresolved. The V end lost 3 bases, the J end lost 0 bases, and 6 bases lay between the germline ends. Per the germline V gene, CDR1 is SQVTM and CDR2 is ANQGSEA. The CDR3 sequence is 14 residues long. CDR3 residues: CSVERFSGANVLTF. CDR3 DNA sequence: TGCAGCGTTGAGAGGTTCTCTGGGGCCAACGTCCTGACTTTC.

This clonotype showed up many times. The J gene is TRBJ1-3, the V gene TRBV29-1; D unresolved. The V end was cut by 5 bases, the J end by 2 bases, with 10 bases between. The CDR3 contains 13 residues. Germline V lookup: CDR1 SQVTM, CDR2 ANQGSEA. CDR3 sequence reads: CSVRRTAGNTIYF. DNA for the CDR3: TGCAGCGTTCGGCGGACCGCTGGAAACACCATATATTTT.

This clonotype was counted at least ten times. The chain combines TRBV15 with TRBJ1-1; unclear D gene. The germline CDR1 and CDR2 sequences are LNHNV and YYDKDF (reference sequence). V lost 6 bases and J 3 bases, leaving 14 bases between the germline ends. The CDR3 is made up of 14 amino acids. The CDR3 DNA reads TGTGCCACCAGGGAGAAGTCGAGTGACACTGAAGCTTTCTTT. This sequence encodes CATREKSSDTEAFF.